This T cell receptor (beta chain) was captured in a study of CD8 T cells in Susac syndrome. Germline V CDR1 and CDR2: MGHDK, SYGVNS. V was pared by 8 bases and J by 2 bases, with 16 bases between. The CDR3 has 15 residues. This clonotype was found once. About 0.45 to 1 ug RNA was reverse transcribed with random hexamers. With immunoSEQ multiplex PCR, TCR beta CDR3 was amplified across 54 Vbeta and 13 Jbeta. TCRdb reprocessed the immunoSEQ multiplex PCR reads via MiXCR and lists one record per CDR3 protein. The sample lists fewer than 300,000 distinct CDR3 sequences, roughly 85% occurring once. The clonotype was recovered from a human donor with multiple sclerosis. V and J are TRBV25-1 and TRBJ1-5, with D unclear. The sample taken for sequencing was CD8+ T cells from PBMCs. The CDR3 spells CASGPNGLGNQPQHF. The CDR3 DNA sequence: TGTGCCAGCGGCCCCAACGGGTTAGGCAATCAGCCCCAGCATTTT.